The 13 T cell receptor beta chains listed next were all sequenced from one sample in a study of T cells in Graves' hyperthyroidism and ophthalmopathy. RNA transcripts were the template for amplifying TCR beta CDR3 regions. The HTBI primer set drove a first-round RT-PCR of the TCR CDR3. TCRdb fed the multiplex PCR reads into MiXCR, producing one record per CDR3 protein. There are about 520,000 distinct CDR3 sequences in the sample; roughly 24% occur only once, and roughly 12% lies in the top ten. Sequenced material: blood. The origin of the receptors is a woman under 40 with Graves' ophthalmopathy.

The chain carries TRBV6-1 and TRBJ1-1; weak D call: TRBD1 (6 bases). The CDR3 is 15 residues long. Trimming stripped 6 bases from V and 1 base from J, with 15 bases between. Germline V CDR1 and CDR2: MNHNS, SASEGT. The CDR3 loop reads CASRGGGPANTEAFF. The CDR3 nucleotides are TGTGCCAGCAGGGGTGGGGGGCCAGCGAACACTGAAGCTTTCTTT.

J is TRBJ2-5 and V is TRBV6-1; TRBD1 is a possible D gene (5 bases). Deletions cut 5 bases from V and 5 bases from J, with 21 bases between. The germline V gene has CDR1 MNHNS and CDR2 SASEGT. This CDR3 region has 16 residues. As DNA, the CDR3 is TGTGCCAGCAGTCCTCGGTTTGGGGCGGAGTGGGAGACCCAGTACTTC. It specifies CASSPRFGAEWETQYF.

This clonotype was counted ten times or more. The chain uses TRBV24-1 and TRBJ2-2; 7 bases are shared with TRBD1. This CDR3 is 16 amino acids long. Germline trimming cut 3 bases from V and 6 bases from J; bases unmatched to any gene: 9. Germline V CDR1 and CDR2: KGHDR, SFDVKD. The CDR3 nucleotides read TGTGCCACCAGTGATCCCGACGACAGGGTTTCCGGGGAGCTGTTTTTT. This encodes CATSDPDDRVSGELFF.

V gene TRBV11-2 combines with J gene TRBJ2-7, with unresolved D. The V gene lost 6 bases and the J gene lost 7 bases, with 10 bases spanning the gap. Germline lookup yields CDR1 SGHAT and CDR2 FQNNGV. The CDR3 totals 11 residues. The CDR3: CASSFPDEQYF. CDR3 coding DNA: TGTGCCAGCAGTTTCCCAGATGAGCAGTACTTC. The full variable domain, in which reference TRBV11-2 and TRBJ2-7 provide the parts outside the CDR3, is EAGVAQSPRYKIIEKRQSVAFWCNPISGHATLYWYQQILGQGPKLLIQFQNNGVVDDSQLPKDRFSAERLKGVDSTLKIQPAKLEDSAVYLCASSFPDEQYFGPGTRLTVT.

This clonotype was picked up many times. The rearrangement uses TRBV20-1 and TRBJ2-7; D remains ambiguous. The CDR3 sequence is 12 residues long. V dropped 7 bases and J dropped 2 bases, with 12 bases sitting between them. The germline gives CDR1 DFQATT, CDR2 SNEGSKA (reference sequence). CDR3 nucleotide sequence: TGCAGTGTCACCGGCCGAGCCTACGAGCAGTACTTC. This gives the protein CSVTGRAYEQYF.

The rearrangement links TRBV7-2 to TRBJ1-2; TRBD1 aligns across 11 bases. V gave up 4 bases and J gave up 3 bases; unmatched junction bases: 4. The germline gives CDR1 SGHTA, CDR2 FQGNSA. This CDR3 has 15 residues. Here the CDR3 reads CASSSGQGVYYGYTF. The CDR3 DNA sequence: TGTGCCAGCAGCTCGGGACAGGGGGTATACTATGGCTACACCTTC.

This chain uses TRBV28 with TRBJ1-2, with 9 bases aligning to TRBD1. Germline V gene lookup returns CDR1 MDHEN and CDR2 SYDVKM. CDR3 length: 15 amino acids. Unmatched junction bases numbered 8, after V lost 1 base and J lost 8 bases. The CDR3 protein is CASSLLGTGREGYTF. DNA of the CDR3: TGTGCCAGCAGTTTATTGGGGACAGGGAGAGAGGGCTACACCTTC.

The gene calls are TRBV12-3 or TRBV12-4 and TRBJ1-5, with D perhaps matching TRBD1 (5 bases). The CDR3 totals 13 residues. V shed 1 base and J shed 7 bases, with 8 bases lying between them. In DNA form, the CDR3 reads TGTGCCAGCAGTTTAGGGGGGGAACAGCCCCAGCATTTT. This translates into CASSLGGEQPQHF.

This clonotype was detected only once. This rearrangement joins TRBV28 to TRBJ1-6; D remains ambiguous. Germline V gene data show CDR1 as MDHEN and CDR2 as SYDVKM. The CDR3 is 14 amino acids. V was shortened by 4 bases and J by 6 bases, with 10 bases between the two germline ends. The CDR3 bases are TGTGCCAGCAGTTCCGGGTTTATTAATTCACCCCTCCACTTT. It is translated as CASSSGFINSPLHF.

This clonotype has a handful of counts. The chain employs TRBV25-1 and TRBJ2-7, with D possibly matching TRBD1 (5 bases). This CDR3 is 16 amino acids long. Germline CDR1 and CDR2: MGHDK and SYGVNS. Trimming pared 6 bases from V and 5 bases from J, leaving 23 bases between. DNA of the CDR3: TGTGCCAGCAGCTCTTCCATCGGACACCTGTCCGACGAGCAGTACTTC. Translation: CASSSSIGHLSDEQYF.

This chain uses TRBV12-3 or TRBV12-4 with TRBJ2-5; TRBD1 matches 7 bases. Trimming cost V 3 bases and J 2 bases; bases outside gene matches: 3. The CDR3 extends over 14 amino acids. In DNA, the CDR3 is TGTGCCAGCAGTTTTTTGGGACAGCAAGAGACCCAGTACTTC. Its protein is CASSFLGQQETQYF.

Concerning this clonotype: The CDR3 does not close with the conserved phenylalanine or tryptophan, likely indicating a read error. The DNA is left out, because the CDR3 cannot be placed on it with certainty; the CDR3 is given as TCRdb lists it. The rearrangement links TRBV20-1 to TRBJ2-5; whether TRBD1, the table's D call, matches the DNA was not checked. The CDR3 length equals 13 residues, ends included. Germline CDR1 is DFQATT and CDR2 is SNEGSKA (reference sequence). CDR3 amino acids: CSADRGQQETQDY.

This clonotype was detected ten times or more. V and J are TRBV12-3 or TRBV12-4 and TRBJ2-2; 7 bases map to TRBD1. The V segment lost 2 bases and the J segment 6 bases; nucleotides outside the gene matches: 3. The CDR3 loop spans 14 amino acids. The CDR3 nucleotides are TGTGCCAGCAGTTTATGGCAGGGGGCCGGGGAGCTGTTTTTT. Translating gives CASSLWQGAGELFF.